Below, 20 T cell receptor beta chains from the same sample are listed, as sequenced in a study of blood T cell repertoires in COVID-19 (dated by TCRdb to 2020 to 2021). To prepare the library, the immunoSEQ multiplex PCR assay was applied. Sourced from immuneACCESS, this table was stored by TCRdb with only in-frame sequences that have V and J called. A share of the clones is absent; for the studies checked, an unresolved V gene accounts for under half, and the remainder has no known explanation. The sample table contains fewer than 85,000 clones; only one count was recorded for more than 80% of them. The top ten clonotypes cover roughly 4.6% of the sample. The sample was peripheral blood. These receptors were collected from a man older than 75 with acute or convalescent COVID-19.

The chain has TRBV7-2 and TRBJ1-1, with TRBD1 identical over 8 bases. The CDR3 runs 16 residues. V dropped 1 base and J dropped 4; count of bases not matched to a gene: 8. CDR1 is SGHTA and CDR2 is FQGNSA in the germline V gene. DNA of the CDR3: TGTGCCAGCAGCTTAGTTCAGACAGGGGTGGGCACTGAAGCTTTCTTT. Translation: CASSLVQTGVGTEAFF.

The chain uses TRBV7-2 and TRBJ1-3; 7 bases line up with TRBD1. The junction had 5 bases not matched to a gene; V was cut back by 4 bases and J by 2 bases. Germline-derived CDR1 and CDR2 are SGHTA and FQGNSA. The CDR3 extends over 15 amino acids. In DNA, the CDR3 is TGTGCCAGCAGCTACCGACAGGGAGCTGGAAACACCATATATTTT. Translated: CASSYRQGAGNTIYF.

The chain links TRBV4-3 to TRBJ2-5, with a possible D match to TRBD1 (6 bases). Germline assignment: CDR1 LGHNA and CDR2 YSLEER. V was clipped by 0 bases and J by 9 bases, with 17 bases between them. The CDR3 runs 15 residues. The CDR3 DNA reads as TGCGCCAGCAGCCAAGAAACTAGTGGGGCAGGGGCCCAGTACTTC. This encodes CASSQETSGAGAQYF.

The V and J genes are TRBV19 and TRBJ1-5; D is ambiguous. The CDR3 is made up of 13 amino acids. The V and J ends lost 1 base and 6 bases respectively, with 7 bases between them. Germline V lookup: CDR1 LNHDA, CDR2 SQIVND (reference sequence). CDR3: CASSIGLGQPQHF. The CDR3 bases are TGTGCCAGTAGTATAGGTCTAGGTCAGCCCCAGCATTTT.

The chain joins TRBV18 to TRBJ2-7; 10 bases align to TRBD1. V shed 1 base and J 5 bases; nucleotides not matched to a gene: 5. Per the germline V gene, CDR1 is KGHSH and CDR2 is LQKENI. The CDR3 runs 15 residues. CDR3 region: CASSPRGDRGNEQYF. For the CDR3, the DNA is TGTGCCAGCTCACCACGGGGGGACAGGGGCAACGAGCAGTACTTC. Full variable domain (missing parts from reference TRBV18 and TRBJ2-7): NAGVMQNPRHLVRRRGQEARLRCSPMKGHSHVYWYRQLPEEGLKFMVYLQKENIIDESGMPKERFSAEFPKEGPSILRIQQVVRGDSAAYFCASSPRGDRGNEQYFGPGTRLTVT.

This chain links TRBV19 with TRBJ2-3; perhaps TRBD1 as D (5 bases). This CDR3 spans 14 amino acids. V dropped 2 bases and J dropped 1 base, with 7 bases sitting between them. Per the germline V gene, CDR1 is LNHDA and CDR2 is SQIVND (reference sequence). In DNA form, the CDR3 reads TGTGCCAGTAGTATACAGGGTGGCACAGATACGCAGTATTTT. Translation: CASSIQGGTDTQYF.

This chain connects TRBV29-1 to TRBJ2-7; D may be TRBD1 (6 bases). The CDR3 spans 14 residues. With 4 bases removed from V and 6 bases from J, the gap between germline ends came to 19 bases. Germline-derived CDR1 and CDR2 are SQVTM and ANQGSEA. The DNA of the CDR3 is TGCAGCGTTGCTCCCCGAACAGGGTCAAGCGAGCAGTACTTC. It translates to CSVAPRTGSSEQYF.

The chain combines TRBV6-5 with TRBJ1-3; D gene uncertain. The CDR3 loop spans 14 amino acids. Deletions cut 2 bases from V and 4 bases from J, with 9 bases between. Germline values: CDR1 MNHEY, CDR2 SVGAGI. The chain's CDR3 is CASSYASAGNTIYF. The CDR3 nucleotides read TGTGCCAGCAGTTACGCCAGCGCAGGAAACACCATATATTTT.

The V and J genes are TRBV6-4 and TRBJ2-4; the D gene is possibly TRBD2 (5 bases). The CDR3 extends over 17 amino acids. V lost 8 bases and J 2 bases, leaving 22 bases between the germline ends. The germline gives CDR1 MRHNA, CDR2 SNTAGT. As DNA, the CDR3 is TGTGCCAGCCGCCTCCGGGGTCCCCCAACGACCAAAAACATTCAGTACTTC. Translating gives CASRLRGPPTTKNIQYF.

V is TRBV6-2 or TRBV6-3 and J is TRBJ1-2; D remains ambiguous. The CDR3 is made up of 15 amino acids. Looked up from germline, CDR1 is MNHEY and CDR2 is SVGEGT. V was clipped by 4 bases and J by 0 bases, with 12 bases between them. CDR3: CASSLRGITNYGYTF. Written as DNA, the CDR3 is TGTGCCAGCAGTTTAAGAGGGATAACTAACTATGGCTACACCTTC.

The DNA for the CDR3 is TGTGCCAGCAGTTTTCCCCCCACAGGGGAGCCCACAGATACGCAGTATTTT. This sequence encodes CASSFPPTGEPTDTQYF. This rearrangement joins TRBV28 to TRBJ2-3; 7 bases map to TRBD1. This CDR3 is 17 amino acids long. V was clipped by 3 bases and J by 2 bases; unmatched bases: 11. Germline assignment: CDR1 MDHEN and CDR2 SYDVKM.

The chain links TRBV19 to TRBJ2-3, with TRBD1 matching 7 bases. Trimming removed 5 bases from V and 1 base from J; junction bases left unmatched: 6. The CDR3 totals 15 residues. CDR1 is LNHDA, CDR2 SQIVND, per germline (reference sequence). As DNA, the CDR3 is TGTGCCAGTAGTCCGAGACAGGGAGGCACAGATACGCAGTATTTT. Its protein product is CASSPRQGGTDTQYF.

The V call is TRBV15, the J call TRBJ1-2; D ambiguous. CDR1 and CDR2 from the germline V gene are LNHNV and YYDKDF (reference sequence). V gave up 6 bases and J gave up 3 bases, with 8 bases separating them. The CDR3 length is 12 residues. The CDR3 bases are TGTGCCACCAGTCAAACGGACTATGGCTACACCTTC. Protein product: CATSQTDYGYTF.

The chain recombines TRBV24-1 with TRBJ2-7; a possible D gene is TRBD1 (6 bases). The germline gives CDR1 KGHDR, CDR2 SFDVKD. The CDR3 is made up of 13 amino acids. Trimming took off 4 bases at V and 6 bases at J, with 12 bases between the two ends. As DNA, the CDR3 is TGTGCCACCAGTGAGGGCTCAGGGGCCGAGCAGTACTTC. This encodes CATSEGSGAEQYF.

This chain links TRBV6-4 with TRBJ2-2; 9 bases match TRBD1. V dropped 4 bases and J dropped 4; count of bases not matched to a gene: 1. The CDR3 is 14 amino acids. Germline V lookup: CDR1 MRHNA, CDR2 SNTAGT. The CDR3 DNA sequence: TGTGCCAGCAGTGGGACAGGGGTCACCGGGGAGCTGTTTTTT. Translating gives CASSGTGVTGELFF.

This chain uses TRBV9 with TRBJ2-1; 7 nucleotides align to TRBD1. V lost 4 bases and J lost 7; bases outside the gene matches: 8. The length of the CDR3 is 14 residues. Looked up from germline, CDR1 is SGDLS and CDR2 is YYNGEE. CDR3 region: CASSPLGQWNEQFF. The CDR3 coding sequence is TGTGCCAGCAGCCCGTTGGGACAGTGGAATGAGCAGTTCTTC.

CDR3 sequence: CASSLGPGLAGTDTQYF. The CDR3 region has the DNA TGCGCCAGCAGCTTGGGCCCGGGACTAGCGGGAACAGATACGCAGTATTTT. The rearrangement links TRBV5-1 to TRBJ2-3, with 13 bases identical to TRBD2. The germline gives CDR1 SGHRS, CDR2 YFSETQ. The CDR3 runs to 17 residues. V was pared by 0 bases and J by 3 bases, with 4 bases of the junction left unmatched.

The sample holds one count of this clone. V usage is TRBV6-6 and J usage is TRBJ2-7; tentative D call: TRBD2 (6 bases). CDR1 and CDR2 from the germline V gene are MNHNY and SVGAGI (reference sequence). The CDR3 covers 16 residues. Between the trimmed V and J ends, which lost 0 bases and 3 bases, there was a span of 15 bases. CDR3 sequence (DNA): TGTGCCAGCAGTTACTCGTCCGGGACTGGGGACTACGAGCAGTACTTC. Protein: CASSYSSGTGDYEQYF.

The chain uses TRBV5-4 and TRBJ1-4; 12 nucleotides line up with TRBD1. The junction had 4 bases not matched to a gene; V was cut back by 4 bases and J by 0 bases. The germline gives CDR1 SGHNT, CDR2 YYREEE (reference sequence). The CDR3 is 17 amino acids. CDR3 amino acids: CASSRDRGLATNEKLFF. The CDR3 DNA reads as TGTGCCAGCAGCCGGGACAGGGGGCTGGCAACTAATGAAAAACTGTTTTTT.

This chain joins TRBV6-6 and TRBJ1-4, with TRBD1 matching 10 bases. Germline values: CDR1 MNHNY, CDR2 SVGAGI (reference sequence). The CDR3 consists of 15 residues. Trimming removed 5 bases from V and 9 bases from J; junction bases left unmatched: 9. The CDR3 coding sequence is TGTGCCAGCAGTGACAGGGGGCGGACGGTTCAAAAACTGTTTTTT. This gives the protein CASSDRGRTVQKLFF.